This TCR beta chain stems from a study of cytomegalovirus exposure and HLA in healthy donors. Study-level points and caveats: Cytomegalovirus-associated TCR beta chains were listed, numbering under 200.

Assay: immunoSEQ multiplex PCR; the TCRdb copy retains only in-frame clones and omits some. The sample includes about 65,000 clones, roughly 94% seen only once; the top ten take about 4.5%. The V end lost 4 bases, the J end lost 3 bases, and 13 bases lay between the germline ends. Per the germline V gene, CDR1 is SGDLS and CDR2 is YYNGEE. The CDR3 length is 14 residues. Remarks on this clone: Its specificity is not known.

Sequences were obtained from PBMCs. The TCR was taken from a man younger than 35 in good health and CMV-seropositive. V is TRBV9 and J is TRBJ1-2, with a possible D match to TRBD1 (6 bases). CDR3 nucleotide sequence: TGTGCCAGCAGCATATCAGGGGCGGACTATGGCTACACCTTC. Translated, it gives CASSISGADYGYTF.